This T cell receptor (beta chain) stems from a study of CD8+CD57+ T cells in acquired aplastic anemia. Looking at the study overall: Yields of DNA that came from sorted CD4+ and CD8+ cells averaged roughly 3.3 ug. General study results and limits: A set of around 30 CD8+ CDR3 sequences was shared between patients and controls, and these sequences appeared highly expressed in patients. CD8+ Simpson's diversity in patients was not significantly different from that in controls.

Of note for this clonotype: Its antigen is as yet unknown.

Profiles of TCR beta VDJ and CDR3 were generated from a genomic DNA template. MiXCR, applied by TCRdb to the reads, yields one record per CDR3 protein. In the table there are some 150,000 distinct CDR3 sequences, around 75% of which are singletons. Only patients with CD8+CD57+ cell expansion on flow cytometry were chosen for sequencing. The V end was cut by 0 bases, the J end by 2 bases, with 9 bases between. This CDR3 contains 16 residues. Germline V gene lookup returns CDR1 SGHDT and CDR2 YYEEEE. This chain joins TRBV5-6 and TRBJ1-6; D is ambiguous. The TCR comes from a human donor with aplastic anemia. Material for sequencing was sorted CD4+, CD8+, or CD8+CD57+ T cells (not recorded which) from PBMCs. In nucleotides, the CDR3 is TGTGCCAGCAGCTTGGGAGGTAGCGCCTATAATTCACCCCTCCACTTT. This gives the protein CASSLGGSAYNSPLHF. The full variable domain, with the rest looked up from reference TRBV5-6 and TRBJ1-6, is DAGVTQSPTHLIKTRGQQVTLRCSPKSGHDTVSWYQQALGQGPQFIFQYYEEEERQRGNFPDRFSGHQFPNYSSELNVNALLLGDSALYLCASSLGGSAYNSPLHFGNGTRLTVT.